These 5 T cell receptor beta chains share one sample of origin, sequenced in a study of tumor and adjacent non-tumor tissue in lung cancer. Three rounds of nested PCR, following a modified ARM-PCR protocol, produced the TCRbeta library. TCRdb analysed the multiplex PCR reads with MiXCR anew, one entry per CDR3 protein. In the table there are more than 45,000 distinct CDR3 sequences, 74% of which are singletons. RNA was extracted from bulk tissue without any cell sorting. Distant lung tissue was collected more than 3 cm away from the tumor edge. Sequenced material: distant non-tumor lung tissue. The receptors shown here come from a woman aged 55-70 years with non-small cell lung cancer.

V is TRBV29-1 and J is TRBJ2-2; 8 bases match TRBD2. CDR3 length: 13 amino acids. Germline V gene sequence: CDR1 SQVTM, CDR2 ANQGSEA. The V gene end was trimmed by 6 bases and the J gene end by 15 bases; junction bases not matched to a gene: 15. The CDR3 protein is CSVSRDNRGGMFF. The CDR3 DNA reads as TGCAGCGTCAGCAGGGACAACCGGGGGGGGATGTTTTTT.

This clonotype was detected only once. The conserved closing phenylalanine or tryptophan is absent in this CDR3, likely reflecting a read error. The rearrangement joins TRBV12-3 or TRBV12-4 to TRBJ2-3, with 12 bases matching TRBD2. The V segment lost 0 bases and the J segment 4 bases; nucleotides outside the gene matches: 8. This CDR3 has 18 amino acids. CDR3 amino acids: CASSLALLAGGVADTQYS. The CDR3 DNA sequence: TGTGCCAGCAGTTTAGCGCTCCTAGCGGGGGGGGTGGCAGATACGCAGTATTCT.

As concerns this clonotype: One end of the junction does not line up with germline, which may come from a read error. The chain links TRBV11-2 to TRBJ2-2; D could derive from TRBD1 or TRBD2 (5 bases each). The germline gives CDR1 SGHAT, CDR2 FQNNGV. This CDR3 has 17 amino acids. This CDR3 is CARSSPQGGRNTGELFF. The CDR3 coding sequence is TGTGCCAGGAGCTCTCCCCAGGGTGGGCGGAACACCGGGGAGCTATTTTTT.

Comment on this clonotype: A read error may produce the germline difference seen at one junction end. The CDR3 nucleotides are TGTGCCAGCAGGGGGTTAGGGGGTACCGGGGAGCTGTTTTTC. This codes for CASRGLGGTGELFF. The chain couples TRBV6-2 or TRBV6-3 to TRBJ2-2, with a weak D call TRBD1 (6 bases). From germline, CDR1 is MNHEY and CDR2 SVGEGT. CDR3 size: 14 residues.

The rearrangement joins TRBV11-2 to TRBJ2-7, with D unclear. CDR1 and CDR2 from the germline V gene are SGHAT and FQNNGV. Trimming removed 5 bases from V and 4 bases from J, with 12 bases in between. The CDR3 sequence is 13 residues long. CDR3 nucleotides: TGTGCCAGCAGCCGCGAGGATATGTACGAGCAGTACTTC. Translation: CASSREDMYEQYF.